This TCR beta chain was retrieved from a study of blood T cell repertoires in COVID-19. Whole-study context: Nucleic acid was either cDNA or gDNA, and it came from T cells, B-cell-depleted T cells, or PBMCs.

Original methodology: Reference gene primer amplification yielded estimated nucleated cell counts. Sequenced by immunoSEQ multiplex PCR; TCRdb stores in-frame clones only, minus some. V and J calls and clone size are as listed in that table; D and trimming were resolved from the DNA. The table lists roughly 150,000 clones, around 89% of them singletons. V shed 2 bases and J shed 6 bases, with 8 bases lying between them. Germline CDR1 reads SGHDT; CDR2 reads YYEEEE. This CDR3 region has 13 residues. Input material: peripheral blood. The sequence was collected from a woman aged 40 to 50 with acute or convalescent COVID-19. The chain has TRBV5-6 and TRBJ2-2, with D possibly matching TRBD1 (6 bases). The CDR3 here is CASSFTGPGELFF. Here the CDR3 DNA reads TGTGCCAGCAGCTTTACAGGGCCCGGGGAGCTGTTTTTT.